This TCR beta chain was documented in a study of beta chain features in type 1 diabetes (dated by TCRdb to between 2017 and 2018). Study-level background: No differences in mean age, gender distribution, total cell number or subset yield were found between patients and healthy donors. A total of under 140,000,000 sorted cells were examined across all samples, and the number of cells per subset was strongly correlated with RNA yield. The study compared TCRB repertoires of sorted circulating CD4+ T cell subsets between recently diagnosed type 1 diabetes patients and matched healthy donors. Regulatory and stem cell-like memory subsets were isolated from only 8 patients and 8 healthy donors, whereas naive and central memory subsets came from all 28 donors. What the authors observed across the whole study: Only small numbers of individuals were included in the HLA sub-analyses, which left unresolved whether HLA type had any influence on TCRB rearrangement. PCR may preferentially amplify shorter templates, but because patient and control samples were amplified and corrected together, any resulting skew would affect both groups equally. At VDJ recombination sites, patients with type 1 diabetes made fewer insertions and deleted more nucleotides, a pattern implying thymic rearrangement abnormalities. In all four CD4+ subsets, TCRB CDR3 length was moderately but significantly shorter in type 1 diabetes patients. Because cDNA rather than genomic DNA was sequenced, highly expressing activated cells could have been over-represented, although no difference in activation and CD3 levels was found between groups. The naive, central memory and regulatory TCRB repertoires appeared to resemble one another more closely among patients than among healthy donors.

This clone showed up just a few times. Its antigen remains unidentified. Per-nucleotide qualities are absent, and no much larger clonotype sits a single base away. The High Capacity cDNA Reverse Transcription Kit was used to reverse transcribe all of the isolated RNA, meaning that expressed TCRB transcripts were what got sequenced. Deep immunoSEQ sequencing was applied to naive, central memory and regulatory T cell samples, giving an average of roughly 3.5 million total reads per sample. Sorted cells were lysed in RLT buffer, and RNA was extracted using DNase-treated RNeasy Micro or Mini kits according to cell number. To prevent cross-contamination, every cell subset was processed on its own, while patient and healthy donor samples were processed together. The immunoSEQ multiplex PCR was used to amplify TCRB sequences from cDNA, generating 87-bp fragments that spanned the CDR3 region. Sequencing of the amplicons was performed on the Illumina HiSeq platform. The study's processing was this. PCR bias was computationally corrected using synthetic template baselines, reads within Hamming distance 2 were collapsed, and singletons that could not be merged were discarded. Reads were aligned to IMGT to assign V, D and J genes, CDR3 length, and insertions or deletions at six rearrangement sites. Within each subset, clonotype counts were normalized to sorted cell number, and only after that were true diversity and Gini coefficients computed with the tcR R package. Repertoire sharing was quantified using the overlap coefficient calculated on TCRB nucleotide sequences. Out-of-frame TCRB sequences from naive cells were analyzed to stand in for the pre-selection repertoire. Not all clones reach the TCRdb copy of this immuneACCESS table, which keeps in-frame sequences only. Checked studies attribute under half of the gap to unresolved V genes and leave the rest unexplained. V and J calls and clone size are copied from that table; D and trimming were computed from the DNA. This sample has under 800,000 clones in its table, and around 15% of those were observed once. The ten largest clones capture under 0.095% of the sample.

Each donor gave one peripheral blood draw, averaging about 100 mL, which was collected into heparinised tubes. Naive, central memory, regulatory and stem cell-like memory CD4+ T cells were sorted on a BD FACSAria II using a panel including CD45RO, CCR7, CD25, CD127, CD95 and CD27. Every sorted population had a purity above 98%. Right away, PBMCs were isolated by Lymphoprep density gradient centrifugation and were stained directly, with no culture step. Samples were stained and sorted in pairs, with one healthy donor and one patient per experiment, so that batch effects were minimized. V gives up 4 bases and J gives up 0 bases, and the segment between their germline ends measures 14 bases. CDR1 and CDR2, per the germline V gene, are SGDLS and YYNGEE. The CDR3 runs 16 amino acids, cysteine and phenylalanine included. Here the CDR3 DNA is all that survives: 48 bases in frame from base 1.

Sample: naive CD4+ T cells from blood. The cell subset or site label for this specimen denotes: true naive CD4+ T cells. In this chain, TRBV9 is recombined with TRBJ2-1; possibly the D gene is TRBD1, per 5 matching bases. This sequence was found in a man younger than 35 in good health. The CDR3 protein: CASSNRQRSSYNEQFF. The sequence in DNA is TGTGCCAGCAGCAACCGACAGAGGAGCTCCTACAATGAGCAGTTCTTC.